Following are 21 T cell receptor beta chains from one sample sequenced in a study of T cell repertoires in cytomegalovirus infection. Each CDR3 protein gets one entry after TCRdb re-called the reads with MiXCR. The repertoire holds 150,000 to 200,000 distinct CDR3 sequences, with 9.5% as singletons. The sequencing input was PBMCs. The origin of the receptors is a human donor in good health (CMV status not recorded). Some clones in this sample may be carry-over from other donors' samples.

This clonotype was seen many times. This chain connects TRBV7-8 to TRBJ2-3; the match to TRBD2 covers 8 bases. CDR1 SGHVS and CDR2 FQNEAQ come from the germline V gene. V was pared by 5 bases and J by 0 bases, with 7 bases of the junction left unmatched. This CDR3 contains 16 residues. The chain's CDR3 is CASSPMASGSTDTQYF. The DNA for the CDR3 is TGTGCCAGCAGCCCGATGGCTAGCGGGAGCACAGATACGCAGTATTTT.

This clonotype was detected ten times or more. The rearrangement uses TRBV11-2 and TRBJ2-2, with 10 bases identical to TRBD1. V dropped 3 bases and J dropped 4; count of bases not matched to a gene: 8. The CDR3 has 17 residues. Germline values: CDR1 SGHAT, CDR2 FQNNGV. CDR3 nucleotides: TGTGCCAGCAGCTTGGGACAGGGGATTCGGGGCACCGGGGAGCTGTTTTTT. Translating gives CASSLGQGIRGTGELFF.

The V and J genes are TRBV7-2 and TRBJ2-5; D not resolved. V dropped 2 bases and J dropped 2 bases, with 12 bases sitting between them. Per the germline V gene, CDR1 is SGHTA and CDR2 is FQGNSA. The length of the CDR3 is 15 residues. CDR3 sequence: CASSLSGQLQETQYF. The DNA for the CDR3 is TGTGCCAGCAGCTTATCAGGCCAACTACAAGAGACCCAGTACTTC.

A few counts support this clonotype. The V gene is TRBV20-1, the J gene TRBJ1-2; D might be TRBD1 (6 bases). Germline-derived CDR1 and CDR2 are DFQATT and SNEGSKA (reference sequence). Between the trimmed V and J ends, which lost 6 bases and 4 bases, there was a span of 12 bases. The CDR3 extends over 12 amino acids. In DNA form, the CDR3 reads TGCAGTGCCCCCCAGGGGAGCTATGGCTACACCTTC. This gives the protein CSAPQGSYGYTF.

Ten or more counts support this clonotype. The genes are TRBV7-2 and TRBJ1-2; D remains ambiguous. The germline V gene has CDR1 SGHTA and CDR2 FQGNSA. This CDR3 region has 14 residues. V was clipped by 5 bases and J by 4 bases, with 14 bases between them. For the CDR3, the DNA is TGTGCCAGCAGCCCCAACACAGAGAGCTATGGCTACACCTTC. It yields the protein CASSPNTESYGYTF. Full variable domain (remainder filled in from reference TRBV7-2 and TRBJ1-2): GAGVSQSPSNKVTEKGKDVELRCDPISGHTALYWYRQSLGQGLEFLIYFQGNSAPDKSGLPSDRFSAERTGGSVSTLTIQRTQQEDSAVYLCASSPNTESYGYTFGSGTRLTVV.

Many counts were recorded for this clonotype. This chain uses TRBV7-2 with TRBJ2-7; D is perhaps TRBD1 (6 bases). This CDR3 has 17 residues. With 5 bases removed from V and 5 bases from J, the gap between germline ends came to 25 bases. Germline CDR1 reads SGHTA; CDR2 reads FQGNSA. As DNA, the CDR3 is TGTGCCAGCAGCCCACAACCTGACAGGTCCCCCCTCCACGAGCAGTACTTC. Translating gives CASSPQPDRSPLHEQYF.

The chain uses TRBV28 and TRBJ1-1; D remains ambiguous. The ends were cut back, 5 bases at V and 4 bases at J, with 14 bases in the middle. The germline V gene encodes CDR1 MDHEN and CDR2 SYDVKM. The CDR3 sequence is 14 residues long. CDR3 sequence: CASSPPMQTTEAFF. Here the CDR3 DNA reads TGTGCCAGCAGTCCCCCCATGCAGACCACTGAAGCTTTCTTT.

This clonotype has a count of ten or more. The CDR3 here is CASSLGQVDSGANVLTF. In DNA form, the CDR3 reads TGTGCCAGCAGCTTAGGGCAGGTAGACTCTGGGGCCAACGTCCTGACTTTC. The rearrangement uses TRBV7-2 and TRBJ2-6; the D is unclear. The CDR3 is 17 residues long. In germline, CDR1 is SGHTA, CDR2 FQGNSA. Deletions cut 1 base from V and 0 bases from J, with 10 bases between.

This clonotype was seen a few times. The rearrangement uses TRBV30 and TRBJ1-6, with D perhaps matching TRBD1 (6 bases). The length of the CDR3 is 15 residues. V gave up 4 bases and J gave up 1 base, with 11 bases separating them. Germline loops: CDR1 GTSNPN, CDR2 SVGIG (reference sequence). The CDR3 region is CAWTPRGSYNSPLHF. In nucleotides, the CDR3 is TGTGCCTGGACCCCCAGGGGTTCCTATAATTCACCCCTCCACTTT.

This clonotype was seen only a few times. The chain joins TRBV5-1 to TRBJ1-3; D remains unclear. From germline, CDR1 is SGHRS and CDR2 YFSETQ. The CDR3 has 14 residues. The V end lost 4 bases, the J end lost 0 bases, and 8 bases lay between the germline ends. Here the CDR3 reads CASSPSGSGNTIYF. The CDR3 DNA reads TGCGCCAGCAGCCCCTCAGGCTCTGGAAACACCATATATTTT.

The sample holds one count of this clonotype. The J gene is TRBJ2-3, the V gene TRBV29-1; TRBD1 is a possible D gene (5 bases). The germline V gene has CDR1 SQVTM and CDR2 ANQGSEA. The CDR3 loop spans 14 amino acids. The germline V and J ends were trimmed by 7 bases and 0 bases, with 14 bases remaining between them. The chain's CDR3 is CSADGGASTDTQYF. The CDR3 nucleotides are TGCAGCGCCGACGGTGGGGCTAGCACAGATACGCAGTATTTT.

The CDR3 DNA follows: TGCAGCTTAAAGGGACTAGCGGGAGCGTACAATGAGCAGTTCTTC. Translated, it gives CSLKGLAGAYNEQFF. The V gene is TRBV29-1, the J gene TRBJ2-1; TRBD2 matches at 14 bases. The V and J ends lost 8 bases and 4 bases, in that order; junction bases with no gene match: 7. The germline gives CDR1 SQVTM, CDR2 ANQGSEA. The CDR3 spans 15 residues.

The DNA of the CDR3 is TGTGCCAGCAGTTTGCGGGGTAACCACGAGCAGTACTTC. It codes for CASSLRGNHEQYF. V and J are TRBV27 and TRBJ2-7, with D perhaps TRBD2 (6 bases). This CDR3 is built from 13 residues. CDR1 is MNHEY, CDR2 SMNVEV, per germline (reference sequence). Trimming took off 3 bases at V and 5 bases at J, with 11 bases between the two ends.

This clonotype appeared many times. This chain links TRBV4-1 with TRBJ1-4; D ambiguous. Germline V gene lookup returns CDR1 MGHRA and CDR2 YSYEKL. Trimming shortened V by 0 bases and J by 8 bases, and 16 bases separated the two germline ends. The CDR3 is made up of 16 amino acids. The CDR3 bases are TGCGCCAGCAGCCAAGAAGCCCCGAACAGCGTCGAAAAACTGTTTTTT. Amino acid sequence: CASSQEAPNSVEKLFF.

This clonotype was counted ten times or more. This rearrangement joins TRBV6-1 to TRBJ1-1, with 8 bases that match TRBD1. The CDR3 is made up of 15 amino acids. Losses at the gene ends were 6 bases for V and 4 bases for J; bases not matched to a gene: 10. The V gene's germline CDR1 is MNHNS and CDR2 SASEGT. DNA for the CDR3: TGTGCCAGCAGCTACGAAACAGGGGGTGGCACTGAAGCTTTCTTT. Amino acids: CASSYETGGGTEAFF.

This clonotype was observed many times. This chain joins TRBV7-3 and TRBJ1-1, with TRBD1 matching over 11 bases. Per germline, CDR1 SGHTA and CDR2 FQGTGA. Trimming removed 5 bases from V and 9 bases from J; junction bases left unmatched: 5. The CDR3 contains 13 residues. CDR3 bases: TGTGCCAGCAGCCCGGGGACAGGGGGGAAAGCTTTCTTT. It yields the protein CASSPGTGGKAFF.

This clonotype was seen repeatedly, ten times or more. This chain joins TRBV7-2 and TRBJ1-5, with TRBD1 identical over 9 bases. Germline V gene data show CDR1 as SGHTA and CDR2 as FQGNSA. The CDR3 loop spans 12 amino acids. The V and J ends lost 5 bases and 9 bases, in that order; junction bases with no gene match: 2. The CDR3 sequence is CASSETGGPQHF. CDR3 coding DNA: TGTGCCAGCAGCGAGACAGGGGGGCCCCAGCATTTT.

The sample holds many counts of this clonotype. The rearrangement uses TRBV7-9 and TRBJ1-3, with a tentative D call TRBD1 (5 bases). Trimming shortened V by 10 bases and J by 5 bases, and 18 bases separated the two germline ends. The length of the CDR3 is 14 residues. Germline lookup yields CDR1 SEHNR and CDR2 FQNEAQ (reference sequence). CDR3 protein: CATTLQGNRNTIYF. DNA for the CDR3: TGTGCCACCACACTTCAGGGCAACCGAAACACCATATATTTT.

The sample holds many counts of this clonotype. The genes are TRBV5-8 and TRBJ1-5, with 12 nucleotides matching TRBD1. This CDR3 is 15 amino acids long. In germline, CDR1 is SGHTS, CDR2 YDEGEE. V shed 3 bases, J shed 7 bases, and the junction held 5 bases outside the gene matches. CDR3 sequence reads: CASSWGTGGDQPQHF. CDR3 bases: TGTGCCAGCAGCTGGGGGACAGGGGGCGACCAGCCCCAGCATTTT.

Many counts were recorded for this clonotype. CDR3 coding DNA: TGTGCCAGCAGCAAAATCTTAGGAATTGGGGAGCTGTTTTTT. Its protein product is CASSKILGIGELFF. The gene calls are TRBV7-2 and TRBJ2-2; D not certain. Trimming shortened V by 5 bases and J by 8 bases, and 15 bases separated the two germline ends. CDR3 size: 14 residues. From germline, CDR1 is SGHTA and CDR2 FQGNSA.

This clonotype was counted ten times or more. V and J are TRBV20-1 and TRBJ1-5, with 7 bases that match TRBD1. Germline loops: CDR1 DFQATT, CDR2 SNEGSKA (reference sequence). The CDR3 consists of 15 residues. V lost 0 bases to trimming and J lost 6 bases; unmatched junction nucleotides: 8. The CDR3, as DNA: TGCAGTGCTAGAGATCGGCCAGGGGGAGGTCAGCCCCAGCATTTT. Translation: CSARDRPGGGQPQHF.